This T cell receptor beta chain was retrieved from a study of T cell changes during pregnancy in multiple sclerosis. Clones were sequenced by immunoSEQ multiplex PCR, and TCRdb holds only the in-frame ones, with some missing. The sample has 50,000 to 75,000 clones; over 90% are singletons. On this clone itself: At one end, the junction sequence differs from germline, possibly due to a read error.

The CDR3 has 14 residues. The germline V gene encodes CDR1 SNHLY and CDR2 FYNNEI. Here the sequenced sample was CD8+ T cells from peripheral blood mononuclear cells, taken in the third trimester of pregnancy. This receptor was taken from a female donor with multiple sclerosis, enrolled in a pregnancy study. The chain employs TRBV2 and TRBJ1-4; 9 bases match TRBD1. The CDR3 nucleotides read TGTGCCAGCAGCCCTTTCACTTTACGGGACAGGGTGAAATTT. It encodes CASSPFTLRDRVKF.